The 10 T cell receptor beta chains below all came from one sample that was sequenced in a study of cytomegalovirus exposure and HLA in healthy donors. The PCR ran on 60 Vbeta and 13 Jbeta primers. Measured with immunoSEQ multiplex PCR; TCRdb has only the in-frame clones, and not every one. The sample has 150,000 to 200,000 clones, 70% to 85% seen once. Input material: PBMCs. All receptors come from a man aged 45-65 years in good health and CMV-seropositive.

J is TRBJ1-2 and V is TRBV5-4, with unresolved D. Germline assignment: CDR1 SGHNT and CDR2 YYREEE (reference sequence). V was trimmed by 4 bases and J by 2 bases, leaving 9 bases between them. The CDR3 is made up of 13 amino acids. The DNA of the CDR3 is TGTGCCAGCAGCACCAACCAGAACTATGGCTACACCTTC. Amino acids: CASSTNQNYGYTF.

The genes are TRBV7-9 and TRBJ1-1, with a tentative D call TRBD1 (5 bases). The CDR3 extends over 13 amino acids. V was trimmed by 5 bases and J by 4 bases, leaving 11 bases between them. Germline assignment: CDR1 SEHNR and CDR2 FQNEAQ (reference sequence). CDR3 loop: CASSLQGGTEAFF. The CDR3 region has the DNA TGTGCCAGCAGCCTTCAGGGAGGCACTGAAGCTTTCTTT.

The chain combines TRBV7-9 with TRBJ2-1; weak D call: TRBD2 (7 bases). The ends were cut back, 4 bases at V and 4 bases at J, with 20 bases in the middle. Germline V lookup: CDR1 SEHNR, CDR2 FQNEAQ (reference sequence). The CDR3 loop spans 17 amino acids. The chain's CDR3 is CASSSGAGAHLYNEQFF. CDR3 nucleotide sequence: TGTGCCAGCAGCTCGGGGGCGGGGGCCCACCTTTACAATGAGCAGTTCTTC.

The chain uses TRBV5-1 and TRBJ2-3; D possibly corresponds to TRBD1 (5 bases). Germline CDR1 reads SGHRS; CDR2 reads YFSETQ. This CDR3 spans 14 amino acids. Trimming left V 4 bases short and J 3 bases short, with 12 bases between. CDR3 sequence reads: CASSPGQGTDTQYF. For the CDR3, the DNA is TGCGCCAGCAGCCCGGGTCAGGGAACAGATACGCAGTATTTT.

The rearrangement links TRBV25-1 to TRBJ2-1, with a tentative D call TRBD2 (5 bases). From germline, CDR1 is MGHDK and CDR2 SYGVNS. The CDR3 spans 14 residues. V lost 6 bases and J 0 bases, leaving 9 bases between the germline ends. The CDR3 coding sequence is TGTGCCAGCAGGGTGGGGAGCTCCTACAATGAGCAGTTCTTC. Translation: CASRVGSSYNEQFF.

The chain recombines TRBV6-1 with TRBJ1-6; maybe TRBD1 (6 bases). This CDR3 is built from 14 residues. V shed 2 bases and J shed 7 bases, with 9 bases lying between them. Per germline, CDR1 MNHNS and CDR2 SASEGT. The DNA of the CDR3 is TGTGCCAGCAGTGAAAGGGGGTTGAATTCACCCCTCCACTTT. This sequence encodes CASSERGLNSPLHF.

The chain couples TRBV12-5 to TRBJ2-7; TRBD2 aligns across 8 bases. CDR1 and CDR2 from the germline V gene are LGHNT and FRNRAP. V dropped 5 bases and J dropped 4; count of bases not matched to a gene: 10. The CDR3 runs 15 residues. The CDR3 here is CASGPAFGGAYEQYF. DNA for the CDR3: TGTGCTAGTGGTCCTGCCTTCGGGGGGGCGTACGAGCAGTACTTC.

The CDR3 spells CASGFGQQETQYF. The CDR3 coding sequence is TGTGCTAGTGGCTTCGGACAGCAAGAGACCCAGTACTTC. The chain recombines TRBV12-5 with TRBJ2-5; a possible D gene is TRBD1 (6 bases). Trimming stripped 6 bases from V and 2 bases from J, with 10 bases between. The CDR3 spans 13 residues. Germline values: CDR1 LGHNT, CDR2 FRNRAP. Together with reference TRBV12-5 and TRBJ2-5, the CDR3 gives the full variable domain: DARVTQTPRHKVTEMGQEVTMRCQPILGHNTVFWYRQTMMQGLELLAYFRNRAPLDDSGMPKDRFSAEMPDATLATLKIQPSEPRDSAVYFCASGFGQQETQYFGPGTRLLVL.

This rearrangement joins TRBV10-2 to TRBJ2-2; TRBD2 aligns across 11 bases. The CDR3 extends over 16 amino acids. Germline CDR1 reads WSHSY; CDR2 reads SAAADI. The V gene end was trimmed by 6 bases and the J gene end by 3 bases; junction bases not matched to a gene: 6. The DNA for the CDR3 is TGCGCCAGCAGAGCTAGCGGGGGGCATCACACCGGGGAGCTGTTTTTT. Its protein product is CASRASGGHHTGELFF.

This chain joins TRBV11-1 and TRBJ2-2; 8 positions match TRBD1. The V segment lost 5 bases and the J segment 2 bases; nucleotides outside the gene matches: 7. The V gene's germline CDR1 is SGHAT and CDR2 FQDESV (reference sequence). This CDR3 is built from 16 residues. The CDR3 sequence is CASSPRGQVNTGELFF. DNA for the CDR3: TGTGCCAGCAGCCCTCGGGGACAGGTTAACACCGGGGAGCTGTTTTTT.